These 22 T cell receptor beta chains were all obtained from the same sample, sequenced in a study of early T cells in non-severe SARS-CoV-2 infection. TCRdb fed the 5' RACE reads into MiXCR, producing one record per CDR3 protein. Of 80,000 to 100,000 distinct CDR3 sequences in the sample, under 15% were seen once. The sequenced material came from whole blood. Every receptor here comes from an adult who was a healthcare worker with PCR-confirmed SARS-CoV-2 infection or an uninfected control (not recorded which).

On this clonotype: The junction does not match germline at one end; this may be a read error. The J gene is TRBJ1-5, the V gene TRBV7-8, with a weak D call TRBD1 (6 bases). The CDR3 is 13 amino acids. CDR1 and CDR2 (germline): SGHVS, FQNEAQ. CDR3 protein: CVSSLRGPQPQHF. CDR3 in DNA: TGTGTCAGCAGCCTCCGGGGGCCTCAGCCCCAGCATTTT.

Regarding this clonotype: One end of the junction varies from germline; a read error may be responsible. The rearrangement joins TRBV6-6 to TRBJ1-1; D ambiguous. Germline V gives CDR1 MNHNY, CDR2 SVGAGI (reference sequence). The CDR3 has 11 amino acids. The CDR3 DNA sequence: TGTGCCAGCAGCCCATTCCCTGAAGTTTTCTTT. It specifies CASSPFPEVFF.

This clonotype was seen only a few times. This rearrangement joins TRBV6-6 to TRBJ2-7; the D gene is possibly TRBD1 (6 bases). The CDR3 consists of 14 residues. V shed 5 bases and J shed 7 bases, with 18 bases lying between them. Germline V lookup: CDR1 MNHNY, CDR2 SVGAGI (reference sequence). DNA for the CDR3: TGTGCCAGCAGTAAGGCGATACAGGGACCGGAGCAGTACTTC. Translating it yields CASSKAIQGPEQYF.

For this clonotype: This may be a read error: a much more frequent sequence differs by one nucleotide. The chain has TRBV28 and TRBJ1-6, with TRBD1 matching 7 bases. This CDR3 region has 15 residues. Germline V lookup: CDR1 MDHEN, CDR2 SYDVKM. CDR3 residues: CAGSFRDSFNSPLHF. The CDR3 bases are TGTGCCGGCAGTTTTCGGGACAGCTTTAATTCACCCCTCCACTTT.

This chain uses TRBV24-1 with TRBJ2-1, with TRBD1 as a possible D gene (6 bases). CDR3 size: 11 residues. The V end was cut by 9 bases, the J end by 4 bases, with 6 bases between. Germline CDR1 reads KGHDR; CDR2 reads SFDVKD. CDR3 protein: CATGQYNEQFF. The CDR3 nucleotides read TGTGCCACCGGACAGTACAATGAGCAGTTCTTC.

This clonotype occurred many times. J is TRBJ1-1 and V is TRBV15; no reliable D call. The length of the CDR3 is 13 residues. Germline-derived CDR1 and CDR2 are LNHNV and YYDKDF (reference sequence). The V end lost 2 bases, the J end lost 5 bases, and 9 bases lay between the germline ends. In nucleotides, the CDR3 is TGTGCCACCAGCAGACCTGGGAGGACTGAAGCTTTCTTT. Protein: CATSRPGRTEAFF.

The table lists this clonotype with many counts. This chain uses TRBV11-2 with TRBJ2-3; D possibly matches TRBD1 or TRBD2 (5 bases each). The germline V gene encodes CDR1 SGHAT and CDR2 FQNNGV. The V gene lost 1 base and the J gene lost 6 bases, with 11 bases spanning the gap. The CDR3 contains 14 residues. The CDR3 nucleotides read TGTGCCAGCAGCTTAGGTTGGGGGAGTGATACGCAGTATTTT. This translates into CASSLGWGSDTQYF.

This clonotype was seen a few times. The chain is built from TRBV9 and TRBJ2-5; D possibly uses TRBD1 or TRBD2 (5 bases each). CDR3 length equals 15 residues. Germline assignment: CDR1 SGDLS and CDR2 YYNGEE. V shed 4 bases and J shed 4 bases, with 17 bases lying between them. CDR3: CASSPGTVGPETQYF. CDR3 nucleotides: TGTGCCAGCAGCCCAGGGACGGTGGGGCCAGAGACCCAGTACTTC.

This clonotype was recorded many times. The J gene is TRBJ2-3, the V gene TRBV28, with 9 bases matching TRBD2. The CDR3 runs 13 residues. CDR1 is MDHEN, CDR2 SYDVKM, per germline. V shed 7 bases, J shed 3 bases, and the junction held 2 bases outside the gene matches. The CDR3 nucleotides are TGTGCCAGCACGAGCGGGAGGACAGATACGCAGTATTTT. It translates to CASTSGRTDTQYF.

The genes are TRBV5-1 and TRBJ1-4; D may be TRBD1 (5 bases). The CDR3 spans 14 residues. The germline CDR1 and CDR2 sequences are SGHRS and YFSETQ. Trimming shortened V by 0 bases and J by 8 bases, and 11 bases separated the two germline ends. The CDR3 bases are TGCGCCAGCAGCTTGGCCGGGGCAGAGGAAAAACTGTTTTTT. Residues: CASSLAGAEEKLFF.

This clonotype turned up a few times. This chain connects TRBV19 to TRBJ2-3; 11 nucleotides agree with TRBD2. This CDR3 region has 17 residues. Per the germline V gene, CDR1 is LNHDA and CDR2 is SQIVND (reference sequence). V was clipped by 4 bases and J by 4 bases; unmatched bases: 10. CDR3 region: CASSTSLAGALADTQYF. The CDR3, as DNA: TGTGCCAGTAGTACTTCACTAGCGGGAGCCCTTGCAGATACGCAGTATTTT.

The chain combines TRBV3-1 with TRBJ1-1; D possibly corresponds to TRBD1 (6 bases). CDR1 LGHDT and CDR2 YNNKEL come from the germline V gene (reference sequence). This CDR3 is 15 amino acids long. Trimming removed 2 bases at V and 7 bases at J, with 17 bases between. The CDR3 protein is CASSQNWGRRGEAFF. The CDR3 region has the DNA TGTGCCAGCAGCCAAAACTGGGGGCGCCGGGGTGAAGCTTTCTTT.

The V gene is TRBV5-4, the J gene TRBJ1-6; unclear D gene. CDR1 is SGHNT and CDR2 is YYREEE in the germline V gene (reference sequence). The CDR3 has 14 residues. The V end lost 1 base, the J end lost 5 bases, and 7 bases lay between the germline ends. The CDR3 nucleotides are TGTGCCAGCAGCTTGTCTCCCGATAATTCACCCCTCCACTTT. This gives the protein CASSLSPDNSPLHF.

This clonotype was seen only a few times. The chain recombines TRBV4-1 with TRBJ2-2; 11 bases fit TRBD1. After removal of 1 base from V and 6 bases from J, the junction contained 7 bases not matched to a gene. The germline gives CDR1 MGHRA, CDR2 YSYEKL. The CDR3 runs 17 residues. DNA for the CDR3: TGCGCCAGCAGCCAAGGGGCCAGGACAGGGGGCTCCGGGGAGCTGTTTTTT. The encoded protein is CASSQGARTGGSGELFF.

This chain uses TRBV12-3 or TRBV12-4 with TRBJ1-5, with D perhaps matching TRBD1 (5 bases). Trimming shortened V by 6 bases and J by 1 base, and 19 bases separated the two germline ends. CDR3 length: 17 residues. CDR3 region: CASRQYVGDRSNQPQHF. The CDR3 nucleotides are TGTGCCAGCAGACAATACGTGGGGGATCGGAGCAATCAGCCCCAGCATTTT.

This chain joins TRBV27 and TRBJ2-7; TRBD1 matches 10 bases. V was pared by 7 bases and J by 7 bases, with 10 bases of the junction left unmatched. CDR1 and CDR2 from the germline V gene are MNHEY and SMNVEV (reference sequence). This CDR3 has 14 residues. The chain's CDR3 is CASNPGTGVREQYF. As DNA, the CDR3 is TGTGCCAGCAATCCGGGGACAGGGGTTCGGGAGCAGTACTTC.

The CDR3 reads CATSDLVPGQNRYNEQFF. In DNA form, the CDR3 reads TGTGCCACCAGTGATTTGGTACCGGGACAGAACCGATACAATGAGCAGTTCTTC. This chain joins TRBV24-1 and TRBJ2-1; TRBD1 matches at 7 bases. Germline V gene lookup returns CDR1 KGHDR and CDR2 SFDVKD. The CDR3 runs 18 residues. V shed 0 bases and J 4 bases; nucleotides not matched to a gene: 11.

The chain is built from TRBV28 and TRBJ2-7; unclear D gene. This CDR3 is 13 amino acids long. Germline CDR1 MDHEN, CDR2 SYDVKM. V was shortened by 3 bases and J by 6 bases, with 12 bases between the two germline ends. CDR3 sequence reads: CASSLPTWREQYF. CDR3 nucleotides: TGTGCCAGCAGTTTGCCTACATGGCGCGAGCAGTACTTC.

The table lists this clonotype with many counts. The chain is built from TRBV11-2 and TRBJ1-2; D not certain. Looked up from germline, CDR1 is SGHAT and CDR2 is FQNNGV. CDR3 length: 14 residues. V was pared by 1 base and J by 5 bases, with 11 bases between. The DNA for the CDR3 is TGTGCCAGCAGCTTAGTTGGAGTAGAATATGGCTACACCTTC. It codes for CASSLVGVEYGYTF.

In its sample, this clonotype was seen many times. CDR3 amino acids: CASSTIGTGGGNQPQHF. The CDR3 DNA sequence: TGTGCCAGCTCGACTATCGGGACAGGGGGCGGCAATCAGCCCCAGCATTTT. The chain couples TRBV18 to TRBJ1-5; 12 bases fit TRBD1. V gave up 6 bases and J gave up 2 bases; unmatched junction bases: 8. The CDR3 is 17 residues long. Per the germline V gene, CDR1 is KGHSH and CDR2 is LQKENI.

The CDR3 DNA sequence: TGTGCCAGCAGCGTAGAAACGGGCTACGAGCAGTACTTC. Protein sequence: CASSVETGYEQYF. V is TRBV9 and J is TRBJ2-7; D remains ambiguous. Trimming took off 0 bases at V and 3 bases at J, with 7 bases between the two ends. This CDR3 spans 13 amino acids. The germline V gene has CDR1 SGDLS and CDR2 YYNGEE. The variable domain in full, completed from reference TRBV9 and TRBJ2-7, reads DSGVTQTPKHLITATGQRVTLRCSPRSGDLSVYWYQQSLDQGLQFLIQYYNGEERAKGNILERFSAQQFPDLHSELNLSSLELGDSALYFCASSVETGYEQYFGPGTRLTVT.

This clonotype came up a few times. This sequence joins TRBV11-2 and TRBJ2-2; perhaps TRBD1 as D (7 bases). Trimming removed 2 bases from V and 0 bases from J, with 10 bases in between. Germline V gives CDR1 SGHAT, CDR2 FQNNGV. The CDR3 totals 16 residues. CDR3 region: CASSLIRGANTGELFF. CDR3 nucleotides: TGTGCCAGCAGCTTAATCAGGGGGGCGAACACCGGGGAGCTGTTTTTT.